This T cell receptor beta chain was identified during a study of OX40 agonist ivuxolimab in advanced cancers. Study-wide background: Patients were infused with ivuxolimab every 2 weeks at 0.01 to 10 mg/kg. Study-wide results and limits: Clonal expansion was seen in CD4+ and CD8+ blood T cells by week 6 at 0.1 to 3.0 mg/kg.

V dropped 3 bases and J dropped 2 bases, with 8 bases sitting between them. Looked up from germline, CDR1 is SGHAT and CDR2 is FQNNGV. CDR3 length equals 13 residues. Using immunoSEQ multiplex PCR, the repertoire was profiled, and TCRdb retains in-frame clones only, with some absent. The sample has some 44,000 clones, about 86% seen once. This clone was detected only once. What it binds is not known. The origin of this receptor is an adult with an advanced solid tumor such as melanoma, head and neck, liver or kidney cancer. Sequencing used CD4+ or CD8+ T cells sorted from blood, obtained in a trial of the OX40 agonist ivuxolimab. The chain is built from TRBV11-2 and TRBJ2-7, with D unresolved. The CDR3 here is CASSFPGTYEQYF. CDR3 in DNA: TGTGCCAGCAGCTTCCCAGGAACCTACGAGCAGTACTTC. Full variable domain (outside the CDR3, taken from reference TRBV11-2 and TRBJ2-7): EAGVAQSPRYKIIEKRQSVAFWCNPISGHATLYWYQQILGQGPKLLIQFQNNGVVDDSQLPKDRFSAERLKGVDSTLKIQPAKLEDSAVYLCASSFPGTYEQYFGPGTRLTVT.